The present T cell receptor (beta chain) was sequenced within a study of T cell responses to AZD1222 COVID-19 vaccine. Study results and limitations: The study identified only five to seven AZD1222 recipients as seropositive at baseline.

Method: immunoSEQ multiplex PCR; TCRdb's copy keeps in-frame clones and lacks some. Counted here are about 140,000 clones, roughly 91% occurring once; the ten biggest clones make up roughly 7%. V was clipped by 0 bases and J by 3 bases, with 6 bases between them. CDR1 and CDR2 from the germline V gene are SNHLY and FYNNEI. The CDR3 runs to 14 residues. With regard to this clone: No antigen is known for it.

V and J are TRBV2 and TRBJ1-5; D unclear. Sample: peripheral blood, taken 28 days after the second AZD1222 dose. The receptor's source is an adult who received the AZD1222 COVID-19 vaccine. The DNA for the CDR3 is TGTGCCAGCAGTGAAGCAACAATCAATCAGCCCCAGCATTTT. Its translation: CASSEATINQPQHF.